The clone carrying this T cell receptor (beta chain) was picked up a small number of times. Its antigen is still unknown. This entry is derived from a study of cytomegalovirus exposure and HLA in healthy donors. Study-wide background: Among the roughly 400 donors who were genotyped, approximately 83% fell in the genetic ancestry cluster that is associated with self-reported Caucasian donors.

Study-wide results and caveats: The number of N-insertions in an Asian-associated ancestry cluster was reportedly below the approximately 700-donor mean in a later analysis. In a later analysis, HLA-C alleles had the fewest associated TCRs, DRB1 alleles the most. A later analysis linked a missense DCLRE1C variant to TCR beta V- and J-gene trimming.

Germline lookup yields CDR1 SGHAT and CDR2 FQNNGV. Trimming shortened V by 5 bases and J by 8 bases, and 16 bases separated the two germline ends. The CDR3 is made up of 14 amino acids. The study ran its PCR with 60 Vbeta and 13 Jbeta primers. Repertoires were generated with immunoSEQ multiplex PCR, while TCRdb's copy carries only in-frame clones and drops some. The table records about 120,000 clones, about 59% of them present only once. The sequence came from a woman in her thirties or forties in good health and CMV-seropositive. The J gene is TRBJ1-5, the V gene TRBV11-2; D is perhaps TRBD1 (6 bases). The sequencing input was PBMCs. The CDR3 nucleotides are TGTGCCAGCAGCGCAGACAGGACCCTTGAGCCCCAGCATTTT. Its protein is CASSADRTLEPQHF.